This entry describes one T cell receptor beta chain. No antigen is known for it. The source of the sample is a study of T cell responses to AZD1222 COVID-19 vaccine. About the research overall: Pooling was applied to second doses at about 4 or about 12 weeks. Notes on the study in general: Most donors were white British, females outnumbered males, and clonal diversity was possibly underestimated. Breadth and depth of Spike-specific TCRs rose after two AZD1222 doses.

The data were produced by immunoSEQ multiplex PCR, yet TCRdb's version contains in-frame clones alone and is incomplete. The table has some 100,000 clones, less than 90% seen once; the top ten hold 1.8%. Germline CDR1 MNHEY, CDR2 SVGAGI. The CDR3 runs 15 residues. J lost 2 bases, V lost 6 bases, and 9 bases had no gene match. This chain joins TRBV6-5 and TRBJ2-7; 8 nucleotides agree with TRBD2. Here the sequenced sample was peripheral blood, taken on day 0 of AZD1222 vaccination. This receptor was taken from an adult in good health. The CDR3 reads CASSRIAGPTYEQYF. DNA of the CDR3: TGTGCCAGCAGCCGGATAGCGGGGCCGACCTACGAGCAGTACTTC.